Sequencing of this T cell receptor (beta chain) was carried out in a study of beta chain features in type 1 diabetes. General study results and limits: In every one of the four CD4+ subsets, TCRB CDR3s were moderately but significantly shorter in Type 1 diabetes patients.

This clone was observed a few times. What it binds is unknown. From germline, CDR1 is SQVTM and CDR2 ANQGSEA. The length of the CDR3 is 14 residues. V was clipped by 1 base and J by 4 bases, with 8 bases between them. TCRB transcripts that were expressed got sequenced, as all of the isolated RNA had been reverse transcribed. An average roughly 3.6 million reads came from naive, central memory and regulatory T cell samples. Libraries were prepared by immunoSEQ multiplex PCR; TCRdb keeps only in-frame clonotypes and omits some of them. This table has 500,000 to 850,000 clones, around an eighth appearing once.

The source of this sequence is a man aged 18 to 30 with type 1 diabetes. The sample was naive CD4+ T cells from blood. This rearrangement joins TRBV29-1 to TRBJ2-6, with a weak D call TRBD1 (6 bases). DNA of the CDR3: TGCAGCGTTGAAGTCGACAGGGGGGCCAACGTCCTGACTTTC. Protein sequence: CSVEVDRGANVLTF.